This TCR beta chain came from a study of PD-L1 blockade in urothelial cancer. On the study more broadly: In the mid-2010s, patients got going on atezolizumab, taking 1,200 mg intravenously every 3 weeks. Patients had undergone 0 to 3 prior chemotherapy regimens. Samples of blood were analyzed 3 weeks (second dose) and 6 weeks after treatment start.

PCRs were each spiked with synthetic TCR analog templates. Only in-frame clones appear in the TCRdb table, and some are missing; sequencing was by immunoSEQ multiplex PCR. The profile shows approximately 52,000 clones, roughly 77% of them singletons. This clone appeared once. V dropped 3 bases and J dropped 1; count of bases not matched to a gene: 5. CDR3 length: 16 amino acids. Germline CDR1 and CDR2: SGHTA and FQGTGA. This material consisted of PBMCs, taken around atezolizumab (anti-PD-L1) treatment. The TCR comes from a man aged 65-85 years with urothelial cancer. The rearrangement joins TRBV7-3 to TRBJ2-3; the match to TRBD2 covers 9 bases. The chain's CDR3 is CASSFGLAGGTDTQYF. CDR3 sequence (DNA): TGTGCCAGCAGCTTTGGATTAGCGGGAGGCACAGATACGCAGTATTTT.